This T cell receptor (beta chain) is drawn from a study of CD8+ T cells in alopecia areata. Study overall: Dosing with tofacitinib proceeded for 6 to 18 months, followed by 6 months off drug. Percent of scalp involved defined treated patients' severity scores.

Described treatment: oral pan-JAK inhibitor, 5-10 mg twice daily. From germline, CDR1 is MRHNA and CDR2 SNTAGT. This CDR3 is 13 amino acids long. With 8 bases removed from V and 5 bases from J, the gap between germline ends came to 15 bases. TCR sequencing used cDNA made by reverse transcription of extracted RNA. Some clones are missing from TCRdb's copy, which holds only in-frame ones; the method was immunoSEQ multiplex PCR. The sample has approximately 300,000 clones; 58% are singletons. Details on this clone: Its antigen remains unidentified.

Whole-study findings and limits: Persistence in scalp and blood during tofacitinib was observed for many expanded lesional clones. Scalp sequencing also captures normal skin's resident alphabeta T cells.

This clonotype originated in a human donor with alopecia areata. V gene TRBV6-4 combines with J gene TRBJ2-5; D call uncertain. Sequencing used CD4+ T cells sorted from blood, obtained at week 24, from a patient treated with tofacitinib. The CDR3 nucleotides read TGTGCCAGCTCTCGGGCTCTTTGGGAGACCCAGTACTTC. Its protein is CASSRALWETQYF.